The text below deals with one T cell receptor beta chain. This clone has more than one count but fewer than ten. The antigen it binds to is not known. The input lacks base qualities; no much larger clone sits a single base away. The donors were healthy, HIV-negative adults with no recently reported acute infections or vaccinations. All donors were Caucasian adults living in Nashville, Tennessee, USA. CD4+ T cells were enriched by magnetic negative selection, after which naive cells were positively selected on CD45RA and the negative fraction was taken as the memory subset. After blood collection by leukapheresis, PBMCs were isolated using Ficoll-Histopaque density gradient centrifugation and then cryopreserved in the vapor phase of liquid nitrogen. Purity and quantity of every magnetically sorted T cell population were checked by analytical flow cytometry. Genomic DNA was isolated from each sorted fraction and quantified by UV absorbance on a Nanodrop 2000c.

The data derive from a study of shared clonotypes between healthy human individuals (dated by TCRdb to about 2020). For the study in its entirety: The cohort included a few men and a couple of women between 18 and 49 years of age. For each donor, CD4 naive and CD4 memory were each given three plates, CD8 naive was given two plates, and CD8 memory was given one plate. To estimate repertoire size and how much clonotype sharing occurs between individuals, the study deeply sequenced the blood TCR repertoires of five healthy adults. Different laboratories and diverse techniques were used to prepare libraries and sequence TCR repertoires, to increase sequencing depth and limit assay-specific biases. Per donor, leukapheresis produced somewhere between about 0.8 and 9.5 billion PBMCs. The full study reports these points: The genetic and exposure-history diversity represented was limited by the small number of donors. Even with the large sequencing depth, rarefaction of the sorted-subset datasets indicated that sequencing was incomplete. About 5% of naive CD4, 3.5% of naive CD8, approximately 2% of memory CD4, and approximately 0.39% of memory CD8 clonotypes were shared across several donors. Compared with non-shared clonotypes, clonotypes shared by all four sorted-subset donors had higher generation probabilities. Only blood was sampled, and tissue TCR repertoires likely differ from those in blood. Based on pairwise subsampling, the degree of clonotype sharing among donors was expected to be affected by sequencing depth. Estimated clonotype richness was generally larger for naive than for memory subsets.

TCR CDR3 regions were amplified from genomic DNA by multiplex PCR using the deep immunoSEQ assay. Genomic DNA extracted from each cell subset was distributed evenly over all wells of several immunoSEQ 96-well plates, and each plate served as one replicate. For sorted subsets, about 0.2 ug genomic DNA, equal to some 28,000 T cell genomes, was loaded into each replicate PCR. Purified libraries were quantified with a Qubit 3.0 fluorometer, sized on a Bioanalyzer 2100, and re-quantified with the KAPA Library Quantification kit. Each immunoSEQ 96-well plate was sequenced on its own single-read 150-cycle Illumina NextSeq 550 flow cell. The original pipeline was this. Because the immunoSEQ output held only junctional sequences and lacked quality scores, the filtering could not match the filtering applied to full-length reads. To assign V/J genes and CDR3, sequences were annotated using PyIR, a Python wrapper for IgBLAST v1.9, with IMGT germline references. Reads were removed for weak V/J assignments (E-value above 1e-6), missing CDR3, stop codons, out-of-frame junctions, or ambiguous translated residues. V3J clonotypes were defined by identical inferred V gene, J gene, and CDR3 amino acid sequence. The percentage overlap between two repertoires was calculated by dividing the number of shared unique clonotypes by the size of the smaller repertoire. Three approaches were used to assess repertoire richness: RTK rarefaction, the Chao1 estimator, and Recon v2.1 estimates of unobserved clonotypes. For all TCRbeta clonotypes obtained by the gDNA method from several donors, generation probabilities were computed with OLGA. What TCRdb holds here is the immuneACCESS table cut down to in-frame rearrangements. Part of the clones is not present; checked against another copy, under half of the missing clones reflect an unresolved V gene, and the others are unexplained. Clone size and V and J calls were adopted from that table, with D and trimming inferred from the DNA. A total of around 1 million clones appear in this sample, approximately 80% of them only once. The ten largest clones represent about 1.5% of the sample.

The sequencing input was memory CD4+ T cells sorted from blood. The meaning of the sample's cell subset or site label: CD45RA-negative fraction. This clonotype originated in a man aged 18 to 35 in good health.

The sequence in DNA is TGTGCCAGCAGCTGGAATAGCTACGAGCAGTACTTC. Its product reads: CASSWNSYEQYF. The V and J segments used are TRBV5-6 and TRBJ2-5; the D gene cannot be resolved reliably. Judging by the DNA end, TRBJ2-7 fits better; the J call may be wrong. Looking up the germline V gene yields CDR1 SGHDT and CDR2 YYEEEE. The CDR3 holds 12 amino acids from the cysteine to the phenylalanine. The retained sequence is limited to the CDR3, 36 bases, with the frame set at the first base.